The 23 T cell receptor beta chains listed next were all sequenced from one sample in a study of vaccination and CD4 T cells after COVID-19. Their target antigens are unknown. The treatment is: roughly 10-day PBMC culture with coronavirus spike peptide pools or control peptides (ViraFEST assay). The assay that was used to sequence DNA from cultured CD4+ T cells was the Oncomine TCR Beta short-read assay. In TCRdb, the PCR reads were re-called with MiXCR into one record per CDR3 protein. This table holds around 21,000 distinct CDR3 sequences, about 50% found once. Sequencing used CD4+ T cells from blood, cultured in vitro. These receptors all stem from a human donor who had recovered from COVID-19.

The chain recombines TRBV6-2 or TRBV6-3 with TRBJ2-4; D remains unclear. Trimming took 2 bases from V and 0 from J, leaving 8 bases between them. CDR1 and CDR2 (germline): MNHEY, SVGEGT. This CDR3 has 15 amino acids. CDR3 amino acids: CASSYVSLAKNIQYF. The CDR3 coding sequence is TGTGCCAGCAGTTACGTCTCGTTAGCCAAAAACATTCAGTACTTC.

The V call is TRBV7-6, the J call TRBJ2-1; 11 bases match TRBD2. There are 15 residues in the CDR3. CDR1 is SGHVS and CDR2 is FNYEAQ in the germline V gene. V was pared by 5 bases and J by 8 bases, with 8 bases of the junction left unmatched. The DNA for the CDR3 is TGTGCCAGCAGCCCCGGGACTAGCGGAGTAGATGAGCAGTTCTTC. It specifies CASSPGTSGVDEQFF.

V and J are TRBV6-1 and TRBJ2-5, with TRBD1 identical over 11 bases. CDR1 is MNHNS and CDR2 is SASEGT in the germline V gene. The CDR3 is 20 amino acids. V lost 0 bases and J lost 5; bases outside the gene matches: 17. The CDR3 region has the DNA TGTGCCAGCAGTGAAGCCGTGGACAGGGGGCGTGAGGGGGCCCGGGAGACCCAGTACTTC. Amino acid sequence: CASSEAVDRGREGARETQYF.

The chain employs TRBV6-5 and TRBJ1-1, with a weak D call TRBD1 (5 bases). The germline gives CDR1 MNHEY, CDR2 SVGAGI. The V and J ends lost 2 bases and 7 bases respectively, with 8 bases between them. This CDR3 region has 12 residues. CDR3 sequence: CASSYGAGEAFF. CDR3 coding DNA: TGTGCCAGCAGTTACGGGGCGGGTGAAGCTTTCTTT.

The rearrangement joins TRBV15 to TRBJ2-2; 9 bases are shared with TRBD2. Trimming cost V 0 bases and J 8 bases; bases outside gene matches: 10. The V gene's germline CDR1 is LNHNV and CDR2 YYDKDF (reference sequence). The CDR3 is 17 amino acids. The CDR3 bases are TGTGCCACCAGCAGAGAAGTCGTTGCTAGCGGGAAGGGGGAGCTGTTTTTT. It yields the protein CATSREVVASGKGELFF.

This chain links TRBV6-1 with TRBJ1-1; the D gene is possibly TRBD1 (6 bases). The ends were cut back, 6 bases at V and 7 bases at J, with 18 bases in the middle. This CDR3 has 14 residues. Germline CDR1 reads MNHNS; CDR2 reads SASEGT. The DNA of the CDR3 is TGTGCCAGCAGGGTCCATTTTACACAGGGTGAAGCTTTCTTT. It is translated as CASRVHFTQGEAFF.

The V call is TRBV15, the J call TRBJ2-3; D call uncertain. There are 16 residues in the CDR3. CDR1 is LNHNV and CDR2 is YYDKDF in the germline V gene (reference sequence). The V gene lost 1 base and the J gene lost 0 bases, with 11 bases spanning the gap. The CDR3 DNA reads as TGTGCCACCAGCAGAGGCACACGGATTAGCACAGATACGCAGTATTTT. Amino acid sequence: CATSRGTRISTDTQYF.

This rearrangement joins TRBV27 to TRBJ2-7, with TRBD2 matching 11 bases. Germline V gene data show CDR1 as MNHEY and CDR2 as SMNVEV (reference sequence). CDR3 length equals 13 residues. The ends lost 6 bases at V and 5 bases at J; junction bases unmatched: 3. This CDR3 reads CASRSSGRNEQYF. Here the CDR3 DNA reads TGTGCCAGCAGGTCTAGCGGGAGGAACGAGCAGTACTTC.

This clonotype has just one count. The rearrangement links TRBV19 to TRBJ2-3; D is ambiguous. The CDR3 loop spans 14 amino acids. Trimming removed 1 base at V and 4 bases at J, with 9 bases between. Germline values: CDR1 LNHDA, CDR2 SQIVND (reference sequence). The CDR3 nucleotides are TGTGCCAGTAGTATAGGGTCGGTCTCAGATACGCAGTATTTT. Protein: CASSIGSVSDTQYF.

The chain joins TRBV7-2 to TRBJ2-7; D is ambiguous. Germline CDR1 is SGHTA and CDR2 is FQGNSA. Trimming took off 1 base at V and 7 bases at J, with 11 bases between the two ends. The CDR3 sequence is 13 residues long. The CDR3 spells CASSLDFLREQYF. CDR3 DNA: TGTGCCAGCAGCTTAGACTTTCTACGAGAGCAGTACTTC.

The table lists this clonotype with a few counts. The V and J genes are TRBV7-9 and TRBJ2-7; TRBD2 matches at 10 bases. The CDR3 length is 15 residues. V was clipped by 0 bases and J by 4 bases; unmatched bases: 3. CDR1 and CDR2 (germline): SEHNR, FQNEAQ (reference sequence). The CDR3 nucleotides read TGTGCCAGCAGCTTAGCTAGCGGGGGGATATACGAGCAGTACTTC. This translates into CASSLASGGIYEQYF.

This chain uses TRBV11-2 with TRBJ1-6; 7 nucleotides match TRBD1. With 5 bases clipped from V and 12 bases from J, the junction kept 10 bases outside the gene matches. The CDR3 extends over 14 amino acids. Germline V lookup: CDR1 SGHAT, CDR2 FQNNGV. As DNA, the CDR3 is TGTGCCAGCAGCCTTCTCCAGGGGGTAGGACCCCTCCACTTT. Protein sequence: CASSLLQGVGPLHF.

This rearrangement joins TRBV6-5 to TRBJ2-3, with D perhaps assigned TRBD1 or TRBD2 (5 bases each). Trimming shortened V by 2 bases and J by 4 bases, and 13 bases separated the two germline ends. Germline lookup yields CDR1 MNHEY and CDR2 SVGAGI. The CDR3 spans 15 residues. CDR3 sequence (DNA): TGTGCCAGCAGTTACGAGAGGGGAGTCCCAGATACGCAGTATTTT. Its translation: CASSYERGVPDTQYF.

The chain couples TRBV7-2 to TRBJ2-3, with a tentative D call TRBD2 (5 bases). The CDR3 is 15 amino acids. Germline loops: CDR1 SGHTA, CDR2 FQGNSA. Trimming shortened V by 1 base and J by 6 bases, and 14 bases separated the two germline ends. CDR3 coding DNA: TGTGCCAGCAGCTTAGTTGCGGGCCTCTCCGATACGCAGTATTTT. Protein product: CASSLVAGLSDTQYF.

This sequence joins TRBV20-1 and TRBJ2-5; a possible D gene is TRBD2 (6 bases). V gave up 3 bases and J gave up 2 bases, with 10 bases separating them. Germline V gene lookup returns CDR1 DFQATT and CDR2 SNEGSKA (reference sequence). This CDR3 spans 13 amino acids. CDR3 region: CSARMAGQETQYF. CDR3 nucleotide sequence: TGCAGTGCTAGGATGGCGGGACAAGAGACCCAGTACTTC.

The V and J genes are TRBV7-8 and TRBJ1-1; TRBD1 matches 10 bases. CDR1 SGHVS and CDR2 FQNEAQ come from the germline V gene. The trim removed 5 bases at V and 5 bases at J, leaving 14 bases unmatched. The CDR3 has 17 residues. CDR3 sequence reads: CASSQNLYRTGGTEAFF. The CDR3 coding sequence is TGTGCCAGCAGCCAAAATCTATACCGGACAGGGGGGACTGAAGCTTTCTTT.

This clonotype was detected a few times. The chain carries TRBV7-2 and TRBJ2-1; D ambiguous. Germline CDR1 is SGHTA and CDR2 is FQGNSA. The CDR3 is 12 residues long. Trimming cost V 5 bases and J 8 bases, with 10 bases left between them. The CDR3 DNA is TGTGCCAGCAGCCCAAGAGGCTATGAGCAGTTCTTC. This codes for CASSPRGYEQFF.

This chain joins TRBV9 and TRBJ2-3, with D possibly matching TRBD1 (5 bases). CDR1 is SGDLS and CDR2 is YYNGEE in the germline V gene. V lost 3 bases to trimming and J lost 5 bases, with 16 bases between them. The CDR3 covers 15 residues. CDR3 loop: CASSANPQVGDTQYF. DNA of the CDR3: TGTGCCAGCAGCGCTAATCCACAGGTCGGAGATACGCAGTATTTT.

The CDR3 DNA sequence: TGTGCCAGCACCCCCGGGGCCTTAGCGGGGGATACGCAGTATTTT. Translation: CASTPGALAGDTQYF. V usage is TRBV11-3 and J usage is TRBJ2-3; 8 bases agree with TRBD2. CDR3 length: 15 amino acids. In germline, CDR1 is SGHNT, CDR2 YENEEA. Losses at the gene ends were 7 bases for V and 6 bases for J; bases not matched to a gene: 12.

The rearrangement joins TRBV18 to TRBJ2-2, with D perhaps matching TRBD1 (5 bases). This CDR3 region has 15 residues. Germline assignment: CDR1 KGHSH and CDR2 LQKENI. Trimming pared 0 bases from V and 6 bases from J, leaving 11 bases between. CDR3 DNA sequence: TGTGCCAGCTCACCACCTGTCGGACAAGCCGGGGAGCTGTTTTTT. Translating it yields CASSPPVGQAGELFF.

In this sample, this clonotype turned up once. The J gene is TRBJ1-6, the V gene TRBV30; D unresolved. Trimming left V 2 bases short and J 8 bases short, with 16 bases between. This CDR3 spans 15 amino acids. Looked up from germline, CDR1 is GTSNPN and CDR2 is SVGIG (reference sequence). CDR3 amino acids: CAWSPLIGRDSPLHF. CDR3 DNA sequence: TGTGCCTGGAGTCCCCTAATTGGGAGGGATTCACCCCTCCACTTT.

In its sample, this clonotype was seen a few times. This chain links TRBV20-1 with TRBJ1-2; D remains unclear. The CDR3 contains 13 residues. V was trimmed by 0 bases and J by 0 bases, leaving 5 bases between them. Per the germline V gene, CDR1 is DFQATT and CDR2 is SNEGSKA (reference sequence). This CDR3 reads CSARDTTNYGYTF. CDR3 sequence (DNA): TGCAGTGCTAGAGACACAACTAACTATGGCTACACCTTC.

J is TRBJ1-6 and V is TRBV7-2; D is undetermined. The CDR3 loop spans 14 amino acids. CDR1 SGHTA and CDR2 FQGNSA come from the germline V gene. The ends were cut back, 5 bases at V and 1 base at J, with 6 bases in the middle. Here the CDR3 DNA reads TGTGCCAGCAGCCCGAAATCCTATAATTCACCCCTCCACTTT. As protein: CASSPKSYNSPLHF.